There are a few counts of the clone carrying this TCR beta chain. Its antigen is not known. The data were obtained in a study of T cells in Graves' hyperthyroidism and ophthalmopathy. Overall study results and limits: Within blood appeared most thyroid clonotypes that had expanded above 0.001.

Germline CDR1 ENHRY, CDR2 SYGVKD. The CDR3 covers 15 residues. Trimming removed 0 bases from V and 1 base from J, with 10 bases in between. Researchers barred patients who had uncontrolled infection, other autoimmune disease, pregnancy or lactation. Using RNA transcripts as the source, TCR beta CDR3 regions were amplified. The primer set for the first-round RT-PCR of the TCR CDR3 was HTBI. One entry per CDR3 protein, called by TCRdb with MiXCR from the multiplex PCR reads. The profile shows 450,000 to 700,000 distinct CDR3 sequences, around 42% of them singletons. This sequence originates from an adult woman with Graves' disease, either hyperthyroidism or ophthalmopathy (not recorded which). V usage is TRBV10-3 and J usage is TRBJ2-7; D uncertain. The source material was peripheral blood or thyroid tissue (not recorded which). As DNA, the CDR3 is TGTGCCATCAGTGAGTCAGGGCGCGGATCCTACGAGCAGTACTTC. Translating it yields CAISESGRGSYEQYF.